The 6 T cell receptor beta chains presented below share a single source sample, sequenced in a study of PD-L1 blockade in urothelial cancer. Noted time point: peripheral blood 6 weeks after treatment start. Libraries were prepared by immunoSEQ multiplex PCR; TCRdb keeps only in-frame clonotypes and omits some of them. The sample records about 120,000 clones, roughly 83% being singletons. The sequencing here drew on PBMCs, taken around atezolizumab (anti-PD-L1) treatment. Receptor source: a man aged 50 or older with urothelial cancer.

CDR3 protein: CASSSYGATNEKLFF. CDR3 DNA: TGCGCCAGCAGCTCCTACGGTGCAACTAATGAAAAACTGTTTTTT. The chain has TRBV5-1 and TRBJ1-4; D uncertain. The CDR3 sequence is 15 residues long. Trimming left V 3 bases short and J 0 bases short, with 9 bases between. The V gene's germline CDR1 is SGHRS and CDR2 YFSETQ.

The chain combines TRBV11-3 with TRBJ2-5; TRBD2 might be the D (6 bases). The CDR3 covers 13 residues. The V and J ends lost 5 bases and 5 bases respectively, with 12 bases between them. Germline V gene lookup returns CDR1 SGHNT and CDR2 YENEEA. The CDR3 sequence: CASSATAGETQYF. CDR3 sequence (DNA): TGTGCCAGCAGCGCGACTGCGGGGGAGACCCAGTACTTC.

This chain joins TRBV25-1 and TRBJ2-2, with 8 positions matching TRBD1. V was clipped by 5 bases and J by 4 bases; unmatched bases: 12. There are 17 residues in the CDR3. The V gene's germline CDR1 is MGHDK and CDR2 SYGVNS. Here the CDR3 reads CASSPRWGQVGTGELFF. CDR3 nucleotide sequence: TGTGCCAGCAGTCCTAGGTGGGGACAGGTGGGCACCGGGGAGCTGTTTTTT.

The rearrangement uses TRBV6-5 and TRBJ2-3; 9 positions agree with TRBD2. This CDR3 region has 15 residues. With V trimmed by 10 bases and J by 1 base, 9 bases remained unmatched. CDR1 is MNHEY and CDR2 is SVGAGI in the germline V gene. CDR3 in amino acids: CATTLAGVGTDTQYF. The CDR3 bases are TGTGCCACCACCTTAGCGGGAGTTGGCACAGATACGCAGTATTTT.

V usage is TRBV2 and J usage is TRBJ2-3; 10 bases align to TRBD2. The CDR3 is 17 amino acids. The J segment lost 3 bases and the V segment lost 5 bases, leaving 11 bases of the junction unmatched. Looked up from germline, CDR1 is SNHLY and CDR2 is FYNNEI. Here the CDR3 reads CASSYPQAGGGTDTQYF. Written as DNA, the CDR3 is TGTGCCAGCAGTTATCCCCAAGCGGGAGGGGGAACAGATACGCAGTATTTT.

V is TRBV6-5 and J is TRBJ1-2; D perhaps matches TRBD1 (6 bases). CDR1 is MNHEY, CDR2 SVGAGI, per germline. The CDR3 is 13 residues long. V was pared by 2 bases and J by 8 bases, with 12 bases between. The CDR3 bases are TGTGCCAGCAGTTACCCCGGGCAGGGGGGCTACACCTTC. Translation gives CASSYPGQGGYTF.